This T cell receptor (beta chain) was captured in a study of CD8 T cells in Susac syndrome. This clonotype was detected a few times. After extraction with the RNeasy kit, about 0.45 to 1 ug of the RNA was reverse transcribed using random hexamers. Via MiXCR, TCRdb re-called the immunoSEQ multiplex PCR reads, giving one row per CDR3 protein. The sample consists of 95,000 to 150,000 distinct CDR3 sequences, about 93% of them appearing once. Between the trimmed V and J ends, which lost 0 bases and 2 bases, there was a span of 13 bases. This CDR3 has 16 amino acids. In germline, CDR1 is SQVTM, CDR2 ANQGSEA. Purification of the CD8+ and CD4+ T cells relied on negative isolation, and TEMRA cells underwent FACS enrichment.

The receptor was isolated from a human donor in good health. The chain employs TRBV29-1 and TRBJ2-2; perhaps TRBD2 as D (5 bases). Sample: CD4+ T cells from PBMCs. CDR3 sequence: CSVEDPWERNTGELFF. Written as DNA, the CDR3 is TGCAGCGTTGAAGACCCCTGGGAGCGCAACACCGGGGAGCTGTTTTTT.